This TCR beta chain was found in a study of shared clonotypes between healthy human individuals. Study details: Each donor's CD8 memory used one plate, CD8 naive two, each CD4 subset three. Study-wide results and caveats: Naive CD4 clonotypes were shared across several donors at approximately 5.3%. The rarefaction results pointed to incomplete sorted-subset sequencing despite large depth.

Repertoires were generated with immunoSEQ multiplex PCR, while TCRdb's copy carries only in-frame clones and drops some. The profile shows approximately 1.4 million clones, 95% to 99% of them singletons. V lost 0 bases to trimming and J lost 0 bases, with 8 bases between them. The V gene's germline CDR1 is SGHRS and CDR2 YFSETQ. The CDR3 consists of 15 residues. This clone was picked up one time. Antigen: not known. The sample carries other DNA sequences with the same CDR3. Donors, healthy HIV-negative adults, lacked recent acute infections or vaccinations. This chain uses TRBV5-1 with TRBJ2-3; D ambiguous. The receptor was isolated from a young man in good health. Sequenced input: naive CD4+ T cells sorted from blood. Subset indicated: CD45RA+ positively selected. CDR3 nucleotide sequence: TGCGCCAGCAGCTTGGGAAGAACTAGCACAGATACGCAGTATTTT. It yields the protein CASSLGRTSTDTQYF.